Each of the 21 T cell receptor beta chains below was sequenced from the same sample in a study of high-grade serous ovarian cancer treatment subgroups. Only in-frame clones appear in the TCRdb table, and some are missing; sequencing was by immunoSEQ multiplex PCR. The data show several thousand clones, with 75% seen just once and more than 5.5% held by the top ten. Tumor samples were obtained before definitive surgery or chemotherapy. Sequencing was done on a sample of tumor tissue. All receptors derive from a human patient with high-grade serous ovarian cancer.

V and J are TRBV4-2 and TRBJ2-7; 8 positions match TRBD1. CDR1 and CDR2 (germline): LGHNA, YNFKEQ. With V trimmed by 4 bases and J by 3 bases, 5 bases remained unmatched. The CDR3 has 14 residues. CDR3 sequence (DNA): TGTGCCAGCAGCCCTGGACAGGGAATCTACGAGCAGTACTTC. Translated, it gives CASSPGQGIYEQYF.

This clone was seen more than once but under ten times. The J gene is TRBJ1-2, the V gene TRBV6-5; 8 positions agree with TRBD1. The CDR3 totals 14 residues. The V and J ends lost 4 bases and 7 bases, in that order; junction bases with no gene match: 8. The germline gives CDR1 MNHEY, CDR2 SVGAGI. The CDR3 spells CASSFGQGLGGYTF. Written as DNA, the CDR3 is TGTGCCAGCAGTTTTGGACAGGGATTAGGTGGCTACACCTTC.

The chain carries TRBV5-4 and TRBJ2-7, with D hard to call. Trimming took 3 bases from V and 5 from J, leaving 12 bases between them. CDR1 and CDR2 (germline): SGHNT, YYREEE (reference sequence). CDR3 length: 13 amino acids. For the CDR3, the DNA is TGTGCCAGCAGCTCTTACACCCGTGACGAGCAGTACGTC. Residues: CASSSYTRDEQYV.

V is TRBV5-1 and J is TRBJ2-1; D not resolved. The CDR3 loop spans 13 amino acids. Per the germline V gene, CDR1 is SGHRS and CDR2 is YFSETQ. V lost 9 bases, J lost 7 bases, and 17 bases lay in between. The chain's CDR3 is CATSPTASNEQFF. Written as DNA, the CDR3 is TGCGCCACATCCCCCACAGCGTCTAATGAGCAGTTCTTC.

V gene TRBV5-6 combines with J gene TRBJ2-7; D gene uncertain. This CDR3 has 12 amino acids. Trimming shortened V by 1 base and J by 6 bases, and 8 bases separated the two germline ends. The V gene's germline CDR1 is SGHDT and CDR2 YYEEEE. CDR3 sequence (DNA): TGTGCCAGCAGCTTGATCAGAGGCGAGCAGTACTTC. This translates into CASSLIRGEQYF.

This clone was counted between two and nine times. V and J are TRBV30 and TRBJ2-7; D gene uncertain. The V gene's germline CDR1 is GTSNPN and CDR2 SVGIG (reference sequence). This CDR3 region has 13 residues. V dropped 0 bases and J dropped 4 bases, with 10 bases sitting between them. The CDR3: CAWSVLDAYEQYF. CDR3 DNA: TGTGCCTGGAGTGTACTGGACGCATACGAGCAGTACTTC.

The sample holds one count of this clone. V and J are TRBV18 and TRBJ1-1; the match to TRBD1 covers 7 bases. The CDR3 extends over 13 amino acids. J gave up 12 bases and V 3 bases, and 10 bases lay outside the gene matches. Germline loops: CDR1 KGHSH, CDR2 LQKENI. The CDR3 spells CASSPRGTDGSFF. The CDR3 coding sequence is TGTGCCAGCTCACCCCGAGGGACAGACGGGTCTTTCTTT.

The chain is built from TRBV15 and TRBJ2-1; 7 bases agree with TRBD1. Germline-derived CDR1 and CDR2 are LNHNV and YYDKDF (reference sequence). The V gene end was trimmed by 3 bases and the J gene end by 6 bases; junction bases not matched to a gene: 5. CDR3 length: 14 residues. The CDR3 nucleotides are TGTGCCACCAGCAGGACAGGGCCCGGCAATGAGCAGTTCTTC. Protein product: CATSRTGPGNEQFF. Full variable domain (outside the CDR3, taken from reference TRBV15 and TRBJ2-1): DAMVIQNPRYQVTQFGKPVTLSCSQTLNHNVMYWYQQKSSQAPKLLFHYYDKDFNNEADTPDNFQSRRPNTSFCFLDIRSPGLGDTAMYLCATSRTGPGNEQFFGPGTRLTVL.

The chain employs TRBV29-1 and TRBJ1-2; tentatively, D is TRBD1 (5 bases). CDR3 length: 12 residues. V was shortened by 6 bases and J by 4 bases, with 12 bases between the two germline ends. Germline lookup yields CDR1 SQVTM and CDR2 ANQGSEA. CDR3 loop: CSVPTGAYGYTF. In nucleotides, the CDR3 is TGCAGCGTACCGACCGGGGCCTATGGCTACACCTTC.

This clone has just one count. This chain joins TRBV19 and TRBJ2-7, with TRBD2 matching over 12 bases. Germline assignment: CDR1 LNHDA and CDR2 SQIVND (reference sequence). The CDR3 contains 14 residues. J gave up 3 bases and V 3 bases, and 0 bases lay outside the gene matches. The CDR3 reads CASSMTSGSYEQYF. CDR3 coding DNA: TGTGCCAGTAGTATGACTAGCGGGAGCTACGAGCAGTACTTC.

In this sample, this clone turned up once. The chain carries TRBV7-2 and TRBJ1-2; D unclear. The CDR3 spans 15 residues. With 3 bases removed from V and 6 bases from J, the gap between germline ends came to 17 bases. Germline CDR1 is SGHTA and CDR2 is FQGNSA. CDR3 sequence: CASSLDGGRRDGYTF. CDR3 in DNA: TGTGCCAGCAGCTTGGATGGCGGCAGGAGGGATGGCTACACCTTC.

The rearrangement links TRBV5-1 to TRBJ1-5; tentative D call: TRBD1 (6 bases). CDR1 and CDR2 from the germline V gene are SGHRS and YFSETQ. There are 15 residues in the CDR3. The germline V and J ends were trimmed by 3 bases and 6 bases, with 16 bases remaining between them. The CDR3 nucleotides are TGCGCCAGCAGCTGGGAGGGGGGGGTGAGTCAGCCCCAGCATTTT. This translates into CASSWEGGVSQPQHF.

The rearrangement links TRBV5-4 to TRBJ2-3; D call uncertain. The CDR3 is made up of 15 amino acids. Germline V gene data show CDR1 as SGHNT and CDR2 as YYREEE (reference sequence). The V end lost 1 base, the J end lost 6 bases, and 15 bases lay between the germline ends. The CDR3, as DNA: TGTGCCAGCAGCTTGAGGGCAGCGTCCGCCGATACGCAGTATTTT. Amino acid sequence: CASSLRAASADTQYF.

V is TRBV6-5 and J is TRBJ1-1, with 8 bases lining up with TRBD1. Germline CDR1 MNHEY, CDR2 SVGAGI. The CDR3 runs to 12 residues. The ends lost 0 bases at V and 11 bases at J; junction bases unmatched: 2. Here the CDR3 reads CASSYSTGVAFF. Written as DNA, the CDR3 is TGTGCCAGCAGTTACTCGACAGGGGTGGCTTTCTTT.

V usage is TRBV29-1 and J usage is TRBJ2-3; D gene ambiguous. V lost 6 bases to trimming and J lost 0 bases, with 13 bases between them. CDR1 is SQVTM, CDR2 ANQGSEA, per germline. The CDR3 extends over 14 amino acids. CDR3 DNA sequence: TGCAGCGTACGACTGAAGACTAGCACAGATACGCAGTATTTT. The encoded protein is CSVRLKTSTDTQYF.

The chain joins TRBV19 to TRBJ1-5, with D unclear. The V and J ends lost 0 bases and 14 bases respectively, with 14 bases between them. The germline V gene encodes CDR1 LNHDA and CDR2 SQIVND (reference sequence). The CDR3 totals 13 residues. CDR3 sequence (DNA): TGTGCCAGTAGTATAGATGTGGGGAAACGGGAGCATTTT. Amino acid sequence: CASSIDVGKREHF.

This clone was detected only a few times. The rearrangement links TRBV2 to TRBJ2-7; 7 nucleotides agree with TRBD2. Losses at the gene ends were 7 bases for V and 5 bases for J; bases not matched to a gene: 8. CDR3 length: 13 residues. The germline gives CDR1 SNHLY, CDR2 FYNNEI. CDR3 in amino acids: CASKLRGGDEQYF. CDR3 sequence (DNA): TGTGCCAGCAAGTTGCGGGGAGGGGACGAGCAGTACTTC.

The V gene is TRBV14, the J gene TRBJ1-1, with no clear D. The ends were cut back, 3 bases at V and 1 base at J, with 6 bases in the middle. Germline-derived CDR1 and CDR2 are SGHDN and FVKESK. The CDR3 covers 13 residues. CDR3 DNA: TGTGCCAGCAGCCACAGACCGAACACTGAAGCTTTCTTT. It yields the protein CASSHRPNTEAFF.

The V gene is TRBV7-3, the J gene TRBJ2-2; D unresolved. V lost 5 bases, J lost 1 base, and 5 bases lay in between. The CDR3 contains 13 residues. Germline V lookup: CDR1 SGHTA, CDR2 FQGTGA. Written as DNA, the CDR3 is TGTGCCAGCAGCCTCAGGAACACCGGGGAGCTGTTTTTT. This codes for CASSLRNTGELFF. Drawing the rest from reference TRBV7-3 and TRBJ2-2, the complete variable domain is GAGVSQTPSNKVTEKGKYVELRCDPISGHTALYWYRQSLGQGPEFLIYFQGTGAADDSGLPNDRFFAVRPEGSVSTLKIQRTERGDSAVYLCASSLRNTGELFFGEGSRLTVL.

This clone was counted only a few times. The chain carries TRBV4-3 and TRBJ1-1; D not certain. The germline gives CDR1 LGHNA, CDR2 YSLEER. The V end lost 5 bases, the J end lost 0 bases, and 16 bases lay between the germline ends. The CDR3 has 16 amino acids. The CDR3 region is CASSAERTFMNTEAFF. The CDR3 region has the DNA TGCGCCAGCAGCGCTGAGAGGACCTTCATGAACACTGAAGCTTTCTTT.

In its sample, this clone was seen a few times. The chain links TRBV9 to TRBJ1-4, with D unresolved. V gave up 0 bases and J gave up 5 bases, with 14 bases separating them. Germline V gene data show CDR1 as SGDLS and CDR2 as YYNGEE. This CDR3 is built from 16 residues. CDR3 loop: CASSVAFGGVNEKLFF. The CDR3 DNA is TGTGCCAGCAGCGTAGCGTTTGGTGGCGTAAATGAAAAACTGTTTTTT.